The clone carrying this T cell receptor (beta chain) was observed a single time. These data belong to a study of cytomegalovirus exposure and HLA in healthy donors. The study ran its PCR with 60 Vbeta and 13 Jbeta primers. The protocol was immunoSEQ multiplex PCR, while the TCRdb copy is restricted to in-frame clones and leaves out a portion. This table holds over 80,000 clones, roughly 63% found once. CDR3 length equals 15 residues. Germline V gene data show CDR1 as SGHRS and CDR2 as YFSETQ. After removal of 4 bases from V and 5 bases from J, the junction contained 10 bases not matched to a gene. Sequencing was performed on PBMCs. The rearrangement links TRBV5-1 to TRBJ2-3; 7 positions agree with TRBD2. This TCR derives from a boy younger than 18 in good health and CMV-seropositive. The CDR3: CASSPLGGSGDTQYF. The CDR3 DNA sequence: TGCGCCAGCAGCCCGTTGGGGGGGTCAGGAGATACGCAGTATTTT.